This T cell receptor (beta chain) was captured in a study of blood T cell repertoires in COVID-19. This CDR3 comprises 15 residues. Deletions cut 4 bases from V and 3 bases from J, with 15 bases between. The V gene's germline CDR1 is MGHRA and CDR2 YSYEKL. Per the original methods: Reference gene primer amplification gave estimated nucleated cell counts. TCRdb keeps only in-frame clones here, not all; method: immunoSEQ multiplex PCR. For V, J and clone size, that table is used; D and trimming come from the DNA. Seen here are about 84,000 clones, roughly 77% observed once, and the top ten hold approximately 5.8%.

This receptor was obtained from a man between 50 and 59 years old with active or convalescent COVID-19. This chain links TRBV4-1 with TRBJ2-5; D remains unclear. The material sequenced was peripheral blood. This CDR3 is CASSRLGMKEETQYF. The CDR3 bases are TGCGCCAGCAGCCGCCTAGGCATGAAGGAAGAGACCCAGTACTTC.